The rows below give T cell receptor beta chains drawn from one sample of a study of blood T cell repertoires in COVID-19. Data came from immunoSEQ multiplex PCR; TCRdb stores just in-frame clones and leaves some out. The table shows around 250,000 clones, with around four fifths occurring only once. Material for sequencing was peripheral blood. Receptor source: a man aged 40-49 years with active or convalescent COVID-19. Both conserved end residues are part of each CDR3. Fields, in order: clone size, D gene, V gene, CDR3 length, J gene, CDR3 protein, CDR3 DNA. A D gene is named only where the DNA matches it firmly. Only part of the rows carry a size: once, few, many, or a class if the clone is expanded.

-,-,TRBV7-8,14,TRBJ1-2,CASSSLGGTYGYTF,TGTGCCAGCAGCTCCCTCGGGGGTACCTATGGCTACACCTTC
-,-,TRBV10-1,18,TRBJ2-1,CASPEGASVYISYNEQFF,TGCGCCAGTCCTGAAGGGGCTAGCGTATACATCTCCTACAATGAGCAGTTCTTC
-,TRBD1,TRBV30,16,TRBJ1-2,CAWSKSRDRANYGYTF,TGTGCCTGGAGTAAGTCACGGGACAGGGCTAACTATGGCTACACCTTC
-,-,TRBV5-4,13,TRBJ2-2,CASSLFSTGELFF,TGTGCCAGCAGCTTGTTTAGTACCGGGGAGCTGTTTTTT
few,-,TRBV6-5,14,TRBJ2-5,CASSHGEIGETQYF,TGTGCCAGCAGCCACGGGGAGATCGGAGAGACCCAGTACTTC
-,-,TRBV6-5,15,TRBJ1-2,CASSYSNSGTYGYTF,TGTGCCAGCAGTTACTCGAATTCAGGAACCTATGGCTACACCTTC
few,TRBD1,TRBV30,12,TRBJ2-5,CAWNRGLETQYF,TGTGCCTGGAACAGGGGGTTAGAGACCCAGTACTTC
few,-,TRBV6-5,15,TRBJ1-2,CASSYAVGGSYGYTF,TGTGCCAGCAGTTACGCCGTAGGGGGAAGCTATGGCTACACCTTC
-,-,TRBV2,13,TRBJ2-3,CATRRESRDTQYF,TGTGCCACCCGGAGGGAATCAAGGGATACGCAGTATTTT
-,TRBD1,TRBV9,18,TRBJ2-5,CASSVERGTGGLVETQYF,TGTGCCAGCAGCGTAGAACGTGGGACAGGGGGCTTAGTGGAGACCCAGTACTTC
-,TRBD1,TRBV7-2,15,TRBJ1-5,CASSPDRVSNQPQHF,TGTGCCAGCAGCCCCGACAGGGTTAGCAATCAGCCCCAGCATTTT
-,TRBD2,TRBV28,15,TRBJ2-2,CASSAGTSGTGELFF,TGTGCCAGCAGTGCCGGGACTAGTGGGACCGGGGAGCTGTTTTTT
-,-,TRBV30,16,TRBJ1-1,CAWSATRGVMNTEAFF,TGTGCCTGGAGTGCAACCAGGGGAGTCATGAACACTGAAGCTTTCTTT
-,-,TRBV6-4,15,TRBJ2-2,CASTLEAGTVGELFF,TGTGCCAGCACTCTCGAGGCGGGCACGGTCGGGGAGCTGTTTTTT
-,-,TRBV6-5,10,TRBJ2-7,CATLPHEQYF,TGTGCCACCCTCCCCCACGAGCAGTACTTC
-,-,TRBV27,15,TRBJ2-3,CASSLSVQGTDTQYF,TGTGCCAGCAGTTTATCAGTCCAGGGGACAGATACGCAGTATTTT
-,TRBD1,TRBV6-5,14,TRBJ1-2,CASTRGGGVIGYTF,TGTGCCAGCACCCGAGGAGGGGGCGTAATTGGCTACACCTTC
-,TRBD1,TRBV19,14,TRBJ2-7,CASRSQGGVYEQYF,TGTGCCAGTCGATCACAGGGGGGAGTCTACGAGCAGTACTTC
-,-,TRBV11-2,13,TRBJ2-7,CASSLGHVYEQYF,TGTGCCAGCAGCTTGGGACACGTTTACGAGCAGTACTTC
-,TRBD1,TRBV2,13,TRBJ2-1,CASSGTGNNEQFF,TGTGCCAGCAGTGGGACAGGAAACAATGAGCAGTTCTTC
-,-,TRBV7-9,16,TRBJ2-4,CASSLSGGVAKNIQYF,TGTGCCAGCAGCTTATCCGGCGGGGTAGCCAAAAACATTCAGTACTTC
-,-,TRBV9,13,TRBJ2-1,CASSVKQGNEQFF,TGTGCCAGCAGCGTCAAACAGGGTAATGAGCAGTTCTTC
-,-,TRBV4-1,15,TRBJ2-1,CASSQAGIGRNEQFF,TGCGCCAGCAGCCAAGCAGGGATCGGGCGCAATGAGCAGTTCTTC
-,TRBD2,TRBV24-1,16,TRBJ2-5,CATSGGTSGAGGTQYF,TGTGCCACCAGTGGTGGGACTAGCGGGGCTGGGGGGACCCAGTACTTC
once,-,TRBV25-1,13,TRBJ2-7,CASSEWWGDEQYF,TGTGCCAGCAGTGAATGGTGGGGAGACGAGCAGTACTTC
-,-,TRBV5-1,15,TRBJ1-4,CASSPYTGGNEKLFF,TGCGCCAGCAGCCCTTACACGGGCGGGAATGAAAAACTGTTTTTT
-,TRBD1,TRBV11-2,15,TRBJ1-2,CASSTRTGGSYGYTF,TGTGCCAGCAGCACCCGGACAGGGGGAAGCTATGGCTACACCTTC
-,TRBD2,TRBV7-2,16,TRBJ2-1,CASSLATSGVFNEQFF,TGTGCCAGCAGCTTAGCAACTAGCGGGGTGTTTAATGAGCAGTTCTTC
-,TRBD1,TRBV5-6,14,TRBJ1-1,CASSSQGGVPEAFF,TGTGCCAGCAGCTCACAGGGGGGGGTCCCTGAAGCTTTCTTT